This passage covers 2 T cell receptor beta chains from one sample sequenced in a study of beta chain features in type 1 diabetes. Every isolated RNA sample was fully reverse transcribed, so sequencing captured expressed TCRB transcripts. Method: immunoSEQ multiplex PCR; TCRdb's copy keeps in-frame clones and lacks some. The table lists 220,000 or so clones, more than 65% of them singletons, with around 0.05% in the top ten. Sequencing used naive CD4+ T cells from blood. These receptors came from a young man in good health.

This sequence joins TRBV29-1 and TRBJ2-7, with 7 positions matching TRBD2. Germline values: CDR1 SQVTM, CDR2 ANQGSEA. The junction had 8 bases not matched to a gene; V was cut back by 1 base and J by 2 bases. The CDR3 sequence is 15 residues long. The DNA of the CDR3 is TGCAGCGTTGAAGTCAGAAGCGGGACGACCTACGAGCAGTACTTC. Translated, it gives CSVEVRSGTTYEQYF.

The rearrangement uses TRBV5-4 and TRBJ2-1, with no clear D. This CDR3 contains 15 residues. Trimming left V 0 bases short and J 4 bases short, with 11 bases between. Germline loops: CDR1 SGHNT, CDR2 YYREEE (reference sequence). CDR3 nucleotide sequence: TGTGCCAGCAGCTTGGGGGGTACCTCATACAATGAGCAGTTCTTC. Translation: CASSLGGTSYNEQFF. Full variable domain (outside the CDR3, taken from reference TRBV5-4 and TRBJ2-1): ETGVTQSPTHLIKTRGQQVTLRCSSQSGHNTVSWYQQALGQGPQFIFQYYREEENGRGNFPPRFSGLQFPNYSSELNVNALELDDSALYLCASSLGGTSYNEQFFGPGTRLTVL.